The rows below give T cell receptor beta chains drawn from one sample of a study of CXCR3-negative and CXCR3-positive naive CD8 T cells. TCRdb reworked the 5' RACE reads into one entry per CDR3 protein, no DNA. Its table records approximately 66,000 distinct CDR3 sequences. The sample taken for sequencing was naive CXCR3- CD8+ T cells from blood. These receptors came from a human donor in good health. Some clones in this sample may be carry-over from other donors' samples. The CDR3 runs from the conserved cysteine through the conserved F or W.

v_gene,j_gene,CDR3aa
TRBV11-2,TRBJ2-7,CASSLDPVGGSGILEQYF
TRBV9,TRBJ2-1,CASSATGYNEQFF
TRBV14,TRBJ2-2,CASSPRRGLAGNTGELFF
TRBV29-1,TRBJ2-1,CSVGGGAWRNNNEQFF
TRBV7-9,TRBJ2-1,CASSFLGSEQFF
TRBV20-1,TRBJ2-3,CSASRGSPTQYF
TRBV27,TRBJ2-7,CASSPTGGASYEQYF
TRBV5-8,TRBJ2-2,CASSTYWSVNTGELFF
TRBV28,TRBJ1-6,CASSTARDINSPLHF
TRBV14,TRBJ2-1,CASSQRLAGANYNEQFF
TRBV7-9,TRBJ2-4,CASRKESPIQYF
TRBV7-8,TRBJ2-1,CASSLVLAAGYNEQFF
TRBV29-1,TRBJ2-7,CSVEAGTSGLSYEQYF
TRBV7-9,TRBJ1-1,CASSSLDRGWSTEAFF
TRBV19,TRBJ1-1,CASRQTVNTEAFF
TRBV29-1,TRBJ2-2,CSVEDVRGSTGELFF
TRBV27,TRBJ2-1,CASRPGTSSYNEQFF
TRBV10-3,TRBJ2-2,CAISGGGTGELFF
TRBV28,TRBJ1-5,CASSFRSNQPQHF
TRBV4-3,TRBJ2-7,CASSLSPTSSYEQYF
TRBV29-1,TRBJ1-2,CSVEAPDRAHGYTF
TRBV13,TRBJ2-3,CASSLGAGGHADTQYF
TRBV19,TRBJ2-4,CASSSSTRGAKNIQYF
TRBV6-6,TRBJ1-4,CASSKPPGLINEKLFF
TRBV28,TRBJ2-2,CASSLFVQNTGELFF
TRBV4-3,TRBJ1-1,CASSQEEEVNAEAFF
TRBV6-4,TRBJ2-5,CASSSGGACETQYF
TRBV12-3/TRBV12-4,TRBJ2-5,CASSSRLKGETQYF
TRBV7-6,TRBJ2-1,CASSSRAGFQFF
TRBV29-1,TRBJ2-1,CSVADYYNEQFF
TRBV28,TRBJ2-5,CASSLPRTGKETQYF
TRBV5-1,TRBJ2-5,CASSSPDRDETQYF
TRBV20-1,TRBJ2-7,CSARAYREVYEQYF
TRBV5-6,TRBJ2-2,CASSLSPSGELFF
TRBV5-6,TRBJ2-2,CASSLLPADTGELFF